The clone carrying this T cell receptor beta chain was counted at least ten times. Its antigen is unknown. Prior to thyroid surgery, none of the patients had received any treatment. These data belong to a study of metastatic and nonmetastatic thyroid tumors. Study overall: Samples came from malignant and benign thyroid patients, and repertoires were compared across blood and tumor or nodule tissue. Broader study findings: For both blood and tumor, malignant thyroid tumors reportedly showed significantly higher TCR beta diversity than benign nodules did.

Between the trimmed V and J ends, which lost 4 bases and 5 bases, there was a span of 6 bases. This CDR3 has 12 amino acids. Germline V gives CDR1 SGHNT, CDR2 YYREEE (reference sequence). TCRdb reassembled clones from the PCR reads with MiXCR. The sample contains about 16,000 clones, about 24% of which appear only once. This chain joins TRBV5-4 and TRBJ2-2; D unresolved. Specimen: adjacent normal tissue. This TCR came from a female donor with papillary thyroid cancer or a benign thyroid nodule (not recorded which). Some clones in this sample may be carry-over from other donors' samples. The chain's CDR3 is CASSRITGELFF. The DNA of the CDR3 is TGTGCCAGCAGCCGCATTACCGGGGAGCTGTTTTTT. The full variable domain, with the rest looked up from reference TRBV5-4 and TRBJ2-2, is ETGVTQSPTHLIKTRGQQVTLRCSSQSGHNTVSWYQQALGQGPQFIFQYYREEENGRGNFPPRFSGLQFPNYSSELNVNALELDDSALYLCASSRITGELFFGEGSRLTVL.